Below are 30 T cell receptor beta chains sequenced from a single sample in a study of blood T cell repertoires in COVID-19. Sequencing was performed with immunoSEQ multiplex PCR; in TCRdb, only in-frame clones are kept and a portion is missing. The profile shows under 250,000 clones, roughly 80% of them singletons. Sequences were obtained from peripheral blood. The receptors were gathered from a woman older than 75 with acute or convalescent COVID-19.

This clone was counted between two and nine times. The chain's CDR3 is CAIRRLAEETQYF. The CDR3 nucleotides are TGTGCCATCAGACGACTAGCTGAAGAGACCCAGTACTTC. The chain recombines TRBV10-3 with TRBJ2-5, with 7 bases matching TRBD2. Trimming removed 6 bases from V and 3 bases from J; junction bases left unmatched: 4. Germline V gene data show CDR1 as ENHRY and CDR2 as SYGVKD. The CDR3 loop spans 13 amino acids.

CDR3 protein: CASSRTGYEQYF. The CDR3 region has the DNA TGTGCCAGCAGCCGGACAGGGTACGAGCAGTACTTC. The V gene is TRBV2, the J gene TRBJ2-7; 8 bases agree with TRBD1. CDR1 and CDR2 (germline): SNHLY, FYNNEI. V lost 6 bases and J lost 4; bases outside the gene matches: 2. There are 12 residues in the CDR3.

This clone was recorded only once. J is TRBJ2-3 and V is TRBV18; D uncertain. Germline CDR1 and CDR2: KGHSH and LQKENI. The V and J ends lost 6 bases and 8 bases respectively, with 15 bases between them. CDR3 length equals 13 residues. The CDR3 DNA follows: TGTGCCAGCTCGGGCCTGGTTGACACTACGCAGTATTTT. It codes for CASSGLVDTTQYF. Complete variable domain (other parts from reference TRBV18 and TRBJ2-3): NAGVMQNPRHLVRRRGQEARLRCSPMKGHSHVYWYRQLPEEGLKFMVYLQKENIIDESGMPKERFSAEFPKEGPSILRIQQVVRGDSAAYFCASSGLVDTTQYFGPGTRLTVL.

The V and J genes are TRBV9 and TRBJ2-7; 7 bases align to TRBD1. Trimming at V came to 4 bases and at J to 3 bases, leaving 10 bases not matched to a gene. Germline CDR1 and CDR2: SGDLS and YYNGEE. The CDR3 is 15 amino acids. The CDR3 region is CASSPSTGEFYEQYF. In DNA, the CDR3 is TGTGCCAGCAGCCCCAGCACAGGGGAATTCTACGAGCAGTACTTC.

Comments on this clone: This same CDR3 is encoded by further DNA sequences in the sample. The chain uses TRBV5-4 and TRBJ2-1, with 7 bases lining up with TRBD2. This CDR3 is built from 16 residues. The J segment lost 0 bases and the V segment lost 0 bases, leaving 3 bases of the junction unmatched. Per the germline V gene, CDR1 is SGHNT and CDR2 is YYREEE (reference sequence). CDR3 protein: CASSLDLADSYNEQFF. The CDR3 DNA follows: TGTGCCAGCAGCTTGGATCTAGCGGACTCCTACAATGAGCAGTTCTTC. Using reference TRBV5-4 and TRBJ2-1 for the parts outside the CDR3, the full variable domain is ETGVTQSPTHLIKTRGQQVTLRCSSQSGHNTVSWYQQALGQGPQFIFQYYREEENGRGNFPPRFSGLQFPNYSSELNVNALELDDSALYLCASSLDLADSYNEQFFGPGTRLTVL.

This chain joins TRBV30 and TRBJ2-5, with no clear D. From germline, CDR1 is GTSNPN and CDR2 SVGIG (reference sequence). CDR3 length: 14 amino acids. V lost 4 bases and J 9 bases, leaving 21 bases between the germline ends. CDR3 sequence: CAWKLRSSAEAQYF. The CDR3 region has the DNA TGTGCCTGGAAGCTAAGATCTAGTGCCGAGGCCCAGTACTTC. Full variable domain (rest looked up from reference TRBV30 and TRBJ2-5): SQTIHQWPATLVQPVGSPLSLECTVEGTSNPNLYWYRQAAGRGLQLLFYSVGIGQISSEVPQNLSASRPQDRQFILSSKKLLLSDSGFYLCAWKLRSSAEAQYFGPGTRLLVL.

In this sample, this clone turned up once. The chain uses TRBV7-8 and TRBJ1-5; D not certain. The V gene lost 1 base and the J gene lost 0 bases, with 7 bases spanning the gap. From germline, CDR1 is SGHVS and CDR2 FQNEAQ. The CDR3 loop spans 15 amino acids. The CDR3 DNA is TGTGCCAGCAGCTTAGGACATAATAGCAATCAGCCCCAGCATTTT. The encoded protein is CASSLGHNSNQPQHF. The whole variable domain, remainder taken from reference TRBV7-8 and TRBJ1-5, is GAGVSQSPRYKVAKRGQDVALRCDPISGHVSLFWYQQALGQGPEFLTYFQNEAQLDKSGLPSDRFFAERPEGSVSTLKIQRTQQEDSAVYLCASSLGHNSNQPQHFGDGTRLSIL.

The rearrangement uses TRBV7-6 and TRBJ1-3, with D possibly being TRBD1 (5 bases). The CDR3 extends over 13 amino acids. The V gene lost 3 bases and the J gene lost 4 bases, with 7 bases spanning the gap. The germline gives CDR1 SGHVS, CDR2 FNYEAQ. The DNA of the CDR3 is TGTGCCAGCAGCTTCCCAGGGGGAAACACCATATATTTT. Translation gives CASSFPGGNTIYF. Full variable domain (rest looked up from reference TRBV7-6 and TRBJ1-3): GAGVSQSPRYKVTKRGQDVALRCDPISGHVSLYWYRQALGQGPEFLTYFNYEAQQDKSGLPNDRFSAERPEGSISTLTIQRTEQRDSAMYRCASSFPGGNTIYFGEGSWLTVV.

The chain combines TRBV7-3 with TRBJ1-3; D is possibly TRBD1 (6 bases). There are 16 residues in the CDR3. The germline CDR1 and CDR2 sequences are SGHTA and FQGTGA. V lost 5 bases to trimming and J lost 0 bases, with 14 bases between them. The CDR3 sequence is CASSLTGRRSGNTIYF. Here the CDR3 DNA reads TGTGCCAGCAGCCTTACAGGGCGTCGCTCTGGAAACACCATATATTTT.

This clone was seen once. This chain joins TRBV11-2 and TRBJ1-1; maybe TRBD1 (5 bases). V was shortened by 5 bases and J by 1 base, with 14 bases between the two germline ends. The V gene's germline CDR1 is SGHAT and CDR2 FQNNGV. This CDR3 spans 15 amino acids. The CDR3 nucleotides read TGTGCCAGCAGCCCCCGCGGGACCCAGAACACTGAAGCTTTCTTT. This encodes CASSPRGTQNTEAFF.

This chain uses TRBV14 with TRBJ2-6; D may be TRBD2 (5 bases). Germline CDR1 SGHDN, CDR2 FVKESK. The CDR3 has 17 amino acids. The V gene lost 4 bases and the J gene lost 1 base, with 14 bases spanning the gap. Here the CDR3 reads CASSLLSAGSGANVLTF. CDR3 nucleotides: TGTGCCAGCAGCCTTCTCTCGGCGGGTTCTGGGGCCAACGTCCTGACTTTC.

The CDR3 sequence: CASSLSGGSYNEQFF. The CDR3 coding sequence is TGCGCCAGCAGCTTGTCAGGGGGGTCCTACAATGAGCAGTTCTTC. The rearrangement uses TRBV5-1 and TRBJ2-1, with D tentatively TRBD1 (7 bases). V was cut by 1 base and J by 1 base, with 9 bases left in between. Germline CDR1 SGHRS, CDR2 YFSETQ. The CDR3 contains 15 residues.

This chain uses TRBV2 with TRBJ1-4, with D uncertain. CDR3 size: 16 residues. In germline, CDR1 is SNHLY, CDR2 FYNNEI. Trimming removed 2 bases from V and 4 bases from J, with 14 bases in between. The CDR3 sequence: CASSELGGRLNEKLFF. Written as DNA, the CDR3 is TGTGCCAGCAGTGAACTAGGCGGCCGACTTAATGAAAAACTGTTTTTT. Complete variable domain (other parts from reference TRBV2 and TRBJ1-4): EPEVTQTPSHQVTQMGQEVILRCVPISNHLYFYWYRQILGQKVEFLVSFYNNEISEKSEIFDDQFSVERPDGSNFTLKIRSTKLEDSAMYFCASSELGGRLNEKLFFGSGTQLSVL.

The CDR3 protein is CASSYIPRVGYEQYF. CDR3 coding DNA: TGTGCCAGCAGTTATATCCCCAGGGTCGGCTACGAGCAGTACTTC. This sequence joins TRBV6-5 and TRBJ2-7; possibly TRBD1 for D (5 bases). Trimming removed 3 bases at V and 3 bases at J, with 15 bases between. This CDR3 is built from 15 residues. Germline loops: CDR1 MNHEY, CDR2 SVGAGI.

The V gene is TRBV30, the J gene TRBJ2-5; TRBD1 matches at 9 bases. V trimming: 0 bases; J trimming: 2 bases; junction bases outside the gene matches: 4. From germline, CDR1 is GTSNPN and CDR2 SVGIG (reference sequence). This CDR3 spans 15 amino acids. The CDR3 DNA reads as TGTGCCTGGAGTGTAAACAGGGGGCGTCAAGAGACCCAGTACTTC. Protein: CAWSVNRGRQETQYF.

This clone was seen only once. The CDR3 DNA follows: TGTGCCAGCAGCCGACAGTTCGAGACCCAGTACTTC. It yields the protein CASSRQFETQYF. The rearrangement joins TRBV12-3 or TRBV12-4 to TRBJ2-5, with a possible D match to TRBD1 (5 bases). Trimming pared 6 bases from V and 5 bases from J, leaving 10 bases between. The CDR3 contains 12 residues.

This clone came up once. This chain links TRBV30 with TRBJ1-5; D is uncertain. This CDR3 comprises 14 residues. Germline V gene lookup returns CDR1 GTSNPN and CDR2 SVGIG (reference sequence). Trimming cost V 0 bases and J 0 bases, with 6 bases left between them. In DNA form, the CDR3 reads TGTGCCTGGAGTGTCGGGAGTAGCAATCAGCCCCAGCATTTT. This encodes CAWSVGSSNQPQHF.

V and J are TRBV25-1 and TRBJ1-4, with D maybe TRBD1 (6 bases). The V gene lost 0 bases and the J gene lost 8 bases, with 10 bases spanning the gap. Germline CDR1 and CDR2: MGHDK and SYGVNS. CDR3 length equals 14 residues. Here the CDR3 reads CASSEYRGWEKLFF. DNA of the CDR3: TGTGCCAGCAGTGAATACAGGGGTTGGGAAAAACTGTTTTTT.

DNA for the CDR3: TGTGCCAGCAGCCCGGGACTAGCGAACAATGAGCAGTTCTTC. Protein product: CASSPGLANNEQFF. The chain carries TRBV3-1 (or the pseudogene TRBV3-2) and TRBJ2-1, with TRBD2 matching over 10 bases. With V trimmed by 4 bases and J by 5 bases, 2 bases remained unmatched. This CDR3 is built from 14 residues. Germline CDR1 and CDR2: LGHDT and YNNKEL (reference sequence).

This clone was seen only a few times. At one boundary the junction diverges from the germline segment, which might be a read error. This chain uses TRBV7-8 with TRBJ2-5; tentative D call: TRBD2 (6 bases). The germline gives CDR1 SGHVS, CDR2 FQNEAQ. The CDR3 length is 14 residues. CDR3 sequence reads: CASTLLASVETQYF. For the CDR3, the DNA is TGTGCCAGCACCTTACTAGCTTCGGTAGAGACCCAGTACTTC.

The chain employs TRBV6-5 and TRBJ2-7; TRBD1 is a possible D gene (5 bases). Deletions cut 8 bases from V and 1 base from J, with 15 bases between. The CDR3 loop spans 14 amino acids. Germline CDR1 MNHEY, CDR2 SVGAGI. The DNA of the CDR3 is TGTGCCAGCTTCACTCCAGGGAAATCCTACGAGCAGTACTTC. Protein: CASFTPGKSYEQYF.

V and J are TRBV7-9 and TRBJ2-2, with 7 bases aligning to TRBD2. Germline CDR1 is SEHNR and CDR2 is FQNEAQ (reference sequence). This CDR3 is built from 13 residues. V was pared by 5 bases and J by 6 bases, with 3 bases of the junction left unmatched. The CDR3 is CASSLLAAGELFF. The CDR3 nucleotides are TGTGCCAGCAGCCTTCTAGCGGCCGGGGAGCTGTTTTTT. Filled out from reference TRBV7-9 and TRBJ2-2, the complete variable domain reads DTGVSQNPRHKITKRGQNVTFRCDPISEHNRLYWYRQTLGQGPEFLTYFQNEAQLEKSRLLSDRFSAERPKGSFSTLEIQRTEQGDSAMYLCASSLLAAGELFFGEGSRLTVL.

This chain joins TRBV7-2 and TRBJ2-6; TRBD2 is a possible D gene (5 bases). The CDR3 totals 16 residues. Trimming shortened V by 5 bases and J by 1 base, and 12 bases separated the two germline ends. Germline V gene data show CDR1 as SGHTA and CDR2 as FQGNSA. CDR3 DNA: TGTGCCAGCAGCCCCGGCGGGCTTTCTGGGGCCAACGTCCTGACTTTC. This encodes CASSPGGLSGANVLTF.

The rearrangement joins TRBV19 to TRBJ1-1; 7 bases fit TRBD1. This CDR3 has 13 amino acids. Trimming took 4 bases from V and 5 from J; bases not matched to a gene: 4. CDR1 is LNHDA, CDR2 SQIVND, per germline (reference sequence). The CDR3 protein is CASSTLRGTEAFF. DNA of the CDR3: TGTGCCAGTAGTACTCTCAGGGGGACTGAAGCTTTCTTT.

V usage is TRBV28 and J usage is TRBJ2-3; TRBD2 matches at 10 bases. Trimming cost V 8 bases and J 4 bases; bases outside gene matches: 9. Per germline, CDR1 MDHEN and CDR2 SYDVKM. This CDR3 has 15 amino acids. In DNA, the CDR3 is TGTGCCAGCCCATCGAGCGGGAGGGAGGCAGATACGCAGTATTTT. Its protein is CASPSSGREADTQYF.

The gene calls are TRBV6-5 and TRBJ2-5; 8 nucleotides agree with TRBD2. This CDR3 region has 16 residues. The V gene end was trimmed by 0 bases and the J gene end by 1 base; junction bases not matched to a gene: 4. Germline V gene lookup returns CDR1 MNHEY and CDR2 SVGAGI. The CDR3 is CASSYSAGVRQETQYF. CDR3 in DNA: TGTGCCAGCAGTTACTCAGCGGGGGTGCGCCAAGAGACCCAGTACTTC.

This rearrangement joins TRBV20-1 to TRBJ1-4; TRBD1 is a possible D gene (6 bases). The V gene's germline CDR1 is DFQATT and CDR2 SNEGSKA (reference sequence). The length of the CDR3 is 14 residues. Trimming removed 3 bases at V and 7 bases at J, with 15 bases between. CDR3 sequence (DNA): TGCAGTGCTAGTGAGTCGTCCAGGGGTGAAAAACTGTTTTTT. This gives the protein CSASESSRGEKLFF.

This clone was seen a handful of times. The rearrangement joins TRBV7-9 to TRBJ1-4, with a tentative D call TRBD1 (5 bases). Trimming took 5 bases from V and 1 from J, leaving 8 bases between them. From germline, CDR1 is SEHNR and CDR2 FQNEAQ (reference sequence). The CDR3 spans 14 residues. CDR3 protein: CASSRGQTNEKLFF. DNA for the CDR3: TGTGCCAGCAGCCGTGGACAAACTAATGAAAAACTGTTTTTT.

The CDR3 nucleotides are TGTGCCAGCAGCCCTGGGACAGACAAAGCCAAAAACATTCAGTACTTC. Its protein is CASSPGTDKAKNIQYF. The chain uses TRBV5-4 and TRBJ2-4; 7 bases are a match to TRBD1. The CDR3 runs 16 residues. With 4 bases clipped from V and 0 bases from J, the junction kept 7 bases outside the gene matches. Germline CDR1 is SGHNT and CDR2 is YYREEE (reference sequence). The complete variable domain, with remaining parts taken from reference TRBV5-4 and TRBJ2-4, reads ETGVTQSPTHLIKTRGQQVTLRCSSQSGHNTVSWYQQALGQGPQFIFQYYREEENGRGNFPPRFSGLQFPNYSSELNVNALELDDSALYLCASSPGTDKAKNIQYFGAGTRLSVL.

In this sample, this clone turned up a few times. V is TRBV7-6 and J is TRBJ1-3; maybe TRBD1 (5 bases). The V gene's germline CDR1 is SGHVS and CDR2 FNYEAQ. The germline V and J ends were trimmed by 1 base and 8 bases, with 15 bases remaining between them. This CDR3 has 15 residues. In DNA, the CDR3 is TGTGCCAGCAGCTTAGGGTTGGGACTTCGGGACACCATATATTTT. Its protein is CASSLGLGLRDTIYF.